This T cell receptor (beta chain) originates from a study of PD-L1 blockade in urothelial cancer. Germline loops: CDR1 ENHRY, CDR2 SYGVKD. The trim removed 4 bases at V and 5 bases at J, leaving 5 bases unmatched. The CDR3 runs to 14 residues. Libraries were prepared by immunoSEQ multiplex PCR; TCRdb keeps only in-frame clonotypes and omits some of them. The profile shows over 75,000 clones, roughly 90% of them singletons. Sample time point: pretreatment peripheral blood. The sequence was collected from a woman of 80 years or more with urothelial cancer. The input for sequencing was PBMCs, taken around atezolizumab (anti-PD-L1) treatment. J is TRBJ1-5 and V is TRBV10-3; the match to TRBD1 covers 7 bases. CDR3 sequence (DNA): TGTGCCATCAGTGCAACCACAGGGGATCAGCCCCAGCATTTT. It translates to CAISATTGDQPQHF.